This T cell receptor beta chain was sequenced in a study of blood T cell repertoires in COVID-19. The V and J ends lost 6 bases and 8 bases respectively, with 19 bases between them. The CDR3 consists of 14 residues. Germline V gives CDR1 MDHEN, CDR2 SYDVKM. The assay was immunoSEQ multiplex PCR, and TCRdb's table has in-frame clones only and misses some. The sample has tens of thousands of clones, roughly four fifths seen once. The chain couples TRBV28 to TRBJ1-2, with D possibly being TRBD1 (6 bases). Sequencing was performed on peripheral blood. This receptor was identified in a man aged 45-65 years with active or convalescent COVID-19. The CDR3 region has the DNA TGTGCCAGCAGCTCCACAAACAGGGCAGGGGGCTACACCTTC. This gives the protein CASSSTNRAGGYTF.